The T cell receptor beta chain under discussion was sequenced for a study of a mutant IDH1 vaccine in newly diagnosed glioma (dated by TCRdb to the early 2020s). About the study as a whole: Across visits V03 through V10, patients got a total of eight vaccinations, given in weeks 1, 3, 5, 7, 11, 15, 19 and 23. Vaccination was initiated 4-6 weeks after radiotherapy alone, or concurrently with temozolomide cycles in the chemotherapy-containing groups. For exploratory analyses, longitudinal TCRB deep sequencing was carried out in more than 20 treated patients wherever samples were available. The roughly 33 treated patients were approximately 60% male and around 40% female, with a mean age of 40.4 years. Prior to enrollment, patients had been given standard therapy consisting of radiotherapy alone, temozolomide alone, or radiochemotherapy with temozolomide, with the combination given to most patients. Peripheral blood was drawn at six visits: V03 (baseline), V05, V07, V10, V12 and V13. Points the paper makes about the study in general: Pseudoprogression appeared unrelated to alterations in the top peripheral T cell clonotypes detected by TCRB sequencing. The authors stated that sample limitations prevented analyses of patient blood samples from being reproduced. PBMC samples for TCRB deep sequencing were selected based on availability. Immune responses induced by the vaccine were seen in over 90% of patients across multiple MHC alleles.

As regards this clone: Its antigen target is currently unknown. No base quality values were provided; no much bigger clone lies one nucleotide off.

CDR1 and CDR2 (GTSNPN, SVGIG) derive from the germline V gene (reference sequence). The CDR3, cysteine through phenylalanine, is 13 amino acids long. The CDR3 DNA has 39 bases and is translated from base 1. V is reduced by 3 bases and J by 3 bases, leaving a spacing of 10 bases between them. The sample's time point label is to be understood as: week 5, during vaccination. Each vaccine dose was 300 ug of a 20-mer mutant IDH1 peptide in Montanide, given subcutaneously with topical imiquimod. All donors had newly diagnosed IDH1-mutant astrocytomas of WHO grade 3 or 4 that showed loss of nuclear ATRX. The samples were drawn from NOA16, a multicentre, single-arm, open-label phase I trial in Germany that tested a mutant IDH1 peptide vaccine in humans for the first time. Genomic DNA for TCRB sequencing was extracted from EDTA blood using the DNeasy Blood and Tissue Kit. Library construction relied on the immunoSEQ multiplex PCR assay. Following the manufacturer's protocol, the hsTCRB Kit was used to amplify rearranged TCR beta chain sequences. An Illumina MiSeq was used to sequence the TCRB libraries. In the original analysis: The kit vendor's proprietary platform handled demultiplexing, trimming and gene mapping. TCRdb provides this immuneACCESS table in a form limited to in-frame rearrangements. Some clones are lacking; in checked studies, under half of them reflect an unresolved V gene, and why the rest are absent is not known. Clone size and V and J calls were adopted from that table, with D and trimming inferred from the DNA. The sample table contains fewer than 100,000 clones; only one count was recorded for 90% to 95% of them. Roughly 0.56% of the sample is in the top ten clones.

The TCR sequence derives from a woman in her 50s with glioma. The chain links TRBV30 with TRBJ2-3; the D gene is perhaps TRBD2, on 5 matching bases. The specimen comprised PBMCs, sampled from a glioma patient whose treatment included an IDH1 peptide vaccine. The DNA is TGTGCCTGGAGGAGAGGGAGTACAGATACGCAGTATTTT. The resulting protein is CAWRRGSTDTQYF. Extended through the reference TRBV30 and TRBJ2-3 proteins, this CDR3 yields the full variable domain: SQTIHQWPATLVQPVGSPLSLECTVEGTSNPNLYWYRQAAGRGLQLLFYSVGIGQISSEVPQNLSASRPQDRQFILSSKKLLLSDSGFYLCAWRRGSTDTQYFGPGTRLTVL.